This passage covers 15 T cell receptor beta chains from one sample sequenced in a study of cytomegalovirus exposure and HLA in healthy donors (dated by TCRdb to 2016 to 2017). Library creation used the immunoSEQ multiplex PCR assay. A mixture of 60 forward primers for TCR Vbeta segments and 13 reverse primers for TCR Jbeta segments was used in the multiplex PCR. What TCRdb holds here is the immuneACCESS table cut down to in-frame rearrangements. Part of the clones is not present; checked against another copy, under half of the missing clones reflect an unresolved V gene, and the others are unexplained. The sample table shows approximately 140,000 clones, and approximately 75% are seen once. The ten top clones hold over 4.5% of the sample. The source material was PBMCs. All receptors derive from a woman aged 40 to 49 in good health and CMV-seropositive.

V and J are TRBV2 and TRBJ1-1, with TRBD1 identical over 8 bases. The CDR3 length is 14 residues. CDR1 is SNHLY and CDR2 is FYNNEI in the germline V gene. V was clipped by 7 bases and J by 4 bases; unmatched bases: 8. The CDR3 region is CASTPTGGFTEAFF. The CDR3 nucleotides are TGTGCCAGCACCCCAACAGGGGGGTTCACTGAAGCTTTCTTT.

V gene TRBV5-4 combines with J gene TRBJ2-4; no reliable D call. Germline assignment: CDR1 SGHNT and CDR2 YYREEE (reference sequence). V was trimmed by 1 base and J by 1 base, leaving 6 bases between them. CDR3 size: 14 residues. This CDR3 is CASSLPGAKNIQYF. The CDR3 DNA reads TGTGCCAGCAGCTTGCCCGGGGCCAAAAACATTCAGTACTTC.

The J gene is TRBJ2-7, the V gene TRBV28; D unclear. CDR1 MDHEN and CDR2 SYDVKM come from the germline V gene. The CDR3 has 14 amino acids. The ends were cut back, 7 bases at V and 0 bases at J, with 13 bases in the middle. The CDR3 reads CASNLPASSYEQYF. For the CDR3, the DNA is TGTGCCAGCAACCTCCCCGCCAGCTCCTACGAGCAGTACTTC.

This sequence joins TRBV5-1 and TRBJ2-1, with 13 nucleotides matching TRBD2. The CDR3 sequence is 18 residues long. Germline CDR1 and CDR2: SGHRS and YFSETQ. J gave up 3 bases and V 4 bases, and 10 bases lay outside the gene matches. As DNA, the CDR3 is TGCGCCAGCAGCCGGCCGAATGGGACTAGCGGGAACTACAATGAGCAGTTCTTC. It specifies CASSRPNGTSGNYNEQFF.

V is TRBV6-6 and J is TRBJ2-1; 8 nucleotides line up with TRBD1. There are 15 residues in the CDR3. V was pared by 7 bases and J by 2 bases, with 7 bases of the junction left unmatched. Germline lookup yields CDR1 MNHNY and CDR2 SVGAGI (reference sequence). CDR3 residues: CASNPTGVAYNEQFF. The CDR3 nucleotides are TGTGCCAGCAACCCGACAGGGGTGGCCTACAATGAGCAGTTCTTC.

CDR3 nucleotide sequence: TGTGCCACAAAAACCAGGGGCTCCCCGGGGGAGACCCAGTACTTC. Its protein product is CATKTRGSPGETQYF. The chain is built from TRBV19 and TRBJ2-5; tentatively, D is TRBD1 (6 bases). This CDR3 region has 15 residues. CDR1 and CDR2 (germline): LNHDA, SQIVND (reference sequence). The germline V and J ends were trimmed by 10 bases and 5 bases, with 23 bases remaining between them.

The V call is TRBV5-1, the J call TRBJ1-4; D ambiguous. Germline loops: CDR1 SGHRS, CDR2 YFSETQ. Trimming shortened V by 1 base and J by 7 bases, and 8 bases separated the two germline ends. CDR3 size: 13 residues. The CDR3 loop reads CASSLWAGEKLFF. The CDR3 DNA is TGCGCCAGCAGCTTGTGGGCGGGTGAAAAACTGTTTTTT.

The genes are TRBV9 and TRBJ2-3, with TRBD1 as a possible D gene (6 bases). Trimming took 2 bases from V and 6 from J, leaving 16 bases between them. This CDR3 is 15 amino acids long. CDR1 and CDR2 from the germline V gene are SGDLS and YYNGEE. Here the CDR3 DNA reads TGTGCCAGCAGCGTGACCCCAGGGGTTCGGGATACGCAGTATTTT. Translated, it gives CASSVTPGVRDTQYF.

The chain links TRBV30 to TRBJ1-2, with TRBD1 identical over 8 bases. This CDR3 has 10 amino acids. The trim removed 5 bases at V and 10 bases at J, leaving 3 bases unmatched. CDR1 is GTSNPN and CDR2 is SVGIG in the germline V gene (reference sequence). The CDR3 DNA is TGTGCCTGGGGGACAGGTTTCTACACCTTC. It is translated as CAWGTGFYTF.

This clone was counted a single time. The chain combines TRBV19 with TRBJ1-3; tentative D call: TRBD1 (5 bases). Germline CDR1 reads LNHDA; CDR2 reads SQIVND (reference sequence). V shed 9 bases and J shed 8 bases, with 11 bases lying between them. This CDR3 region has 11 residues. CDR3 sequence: CASRREDTIYF. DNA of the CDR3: TGTGCCAGCCGCAGGGAAGACACCATATATTTT.

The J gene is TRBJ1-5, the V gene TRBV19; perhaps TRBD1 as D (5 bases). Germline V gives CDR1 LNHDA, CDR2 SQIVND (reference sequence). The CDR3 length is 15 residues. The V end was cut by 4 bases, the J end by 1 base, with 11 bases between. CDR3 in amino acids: CASSKGRTSNQPQHF. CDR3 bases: TGTGCCAGTAGTAAGGGCAGGACAAGCAATCAGCCCCAGCATTTT.

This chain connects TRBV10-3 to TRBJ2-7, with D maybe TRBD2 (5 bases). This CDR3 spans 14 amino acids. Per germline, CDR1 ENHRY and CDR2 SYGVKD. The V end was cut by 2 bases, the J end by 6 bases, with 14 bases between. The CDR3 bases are TGTGCCATCAGTGAGGCGGAACTAGTGGGCGAGCAGTACTTC. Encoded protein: CAISEAELVGEQYF.

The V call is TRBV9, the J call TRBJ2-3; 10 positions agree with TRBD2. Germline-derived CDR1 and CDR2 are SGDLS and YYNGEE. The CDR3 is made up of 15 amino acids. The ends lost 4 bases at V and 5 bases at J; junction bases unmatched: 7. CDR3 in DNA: TGTGCCAGCAGCCCTAGCGGGAGTTGGGGAGATACGCAGTATTTT. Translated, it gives CASSPSGSWGDTQYF.

The CDR3 bases are TGCAGCGGCGAAAGGGGGTACCAAGAGACCCAGTACTTC. Protein sequence: CSGERGYQETQYF. This chain uses TRBV29-1 with TRBJ2-5, with D possibly TRBD1 on 6 matching bases. The ends were cut back, 7 bases at V and 0 bases at J, with 12 bases in the middle. The CDR3 runs 13 residues. Germline-derived CDR1 and CDR2 are SQVTM and ANQGSEA.

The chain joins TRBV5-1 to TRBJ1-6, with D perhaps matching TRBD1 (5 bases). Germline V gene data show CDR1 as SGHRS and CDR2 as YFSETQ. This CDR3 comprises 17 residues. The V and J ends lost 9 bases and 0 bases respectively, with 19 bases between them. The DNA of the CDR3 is TGCGCCACCAAGCCAGGGAGGTTCAGCTCCTATAATTCACCCCTCCACTTT. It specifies CATKPGRFSSYNSPLHF.